This TCR beta chain was recovered during a study of identical twins. Study-wide findings and caveats: Beta out-of-frame twin sharing showed a weaker excess.

TCRdb recomputed calls from the 5' RACE reads with MiXCR, one row per CDR3 protein. The sample includes some 440,000 distinct CDR3 sequences, 20% to 30% of them seen just once. This clonotype was seen only a few times. Its antigen is unknown. CDR3 length equals 16 residues. Germline V gene data show CDR1 as SGDLS and CDR2 as YYNGEE. V was pared by 0 bases and J by 6 bases, with 11 bases of the junction left unmatched. These data are also associated with another study on T cells expressing NK-cell markers.

The TCR sequence derives from a woman under 30 in good health. This rearrangement joins TRBV9 to TRBJ1-1, with 7 positions matching TRBD1. The sequenced material came from CD4+ T cells sorted from blood. The CDR3 DNA sequence: TGTGCCAGCAGCGTAGCTATTTCACAGGGGTCGGCTGAAGCTTTCTTT. Its translation: CASSVAISQGSAEAFF.